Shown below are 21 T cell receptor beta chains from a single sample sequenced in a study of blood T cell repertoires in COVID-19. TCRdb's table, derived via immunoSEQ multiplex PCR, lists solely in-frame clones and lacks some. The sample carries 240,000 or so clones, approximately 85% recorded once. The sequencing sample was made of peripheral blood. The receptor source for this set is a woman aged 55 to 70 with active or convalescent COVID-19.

The CDR3 DNA reads as TGTGCCAGCTCACCGGGGACAGGGGTCTATGGCTACACCTTC. This encodes CASSPGTGVYGYTF. The chain combines TRBV18 with TRBJ1-2; 10 nucleotides align to TRBD1. CDR1 is KGHSH and CDR2 is LQKENI in the germline V gene. The CDR3 contains 14 residues. The trim removed 3 bases at V and 4 bases at J, leaving 2 bases unmatched.

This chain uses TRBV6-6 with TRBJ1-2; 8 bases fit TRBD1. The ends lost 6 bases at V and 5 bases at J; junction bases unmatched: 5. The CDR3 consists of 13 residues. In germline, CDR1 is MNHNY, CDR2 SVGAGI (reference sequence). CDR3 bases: TGTGCCAGCAGGACTGGGACAGGATATGGCTACACCTTC. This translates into CASRTGTGYGYTF.

CDR3 in DNA: TGTGCCAGTAGTGGGGACAGGGCGAGGAACATTCAGTACTTC. The encoded protein is CASSGDRARNIQYF. This chain connects TRBV19 to TRBJ2-4, with TRBD1 identical over 9 bases. The CDR3 has 14 amino acids. Trimming cost V 5 bases and J 7 bases; bases outside gene matches: 6. Germline CDR1 and CDR2: LNHDA and SQIVND (reference sequence).

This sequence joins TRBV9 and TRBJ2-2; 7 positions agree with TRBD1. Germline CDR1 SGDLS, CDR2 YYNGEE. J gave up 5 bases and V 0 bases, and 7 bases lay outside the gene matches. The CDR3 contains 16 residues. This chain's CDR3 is CASSVGPDRLTGELFF. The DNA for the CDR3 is TGTGCCAGCAGCGTAGGGCCGGACAGGCTAACCGGGGAGCTGTTTTTT.

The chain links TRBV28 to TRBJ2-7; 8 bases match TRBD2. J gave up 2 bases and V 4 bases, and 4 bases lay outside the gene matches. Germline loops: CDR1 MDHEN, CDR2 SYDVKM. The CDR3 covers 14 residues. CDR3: CASSWTSLPYEQYF. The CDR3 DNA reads TGTGCCAGCAGTTGGACTAGCTTACCCTACGAGCAGTACTTC.

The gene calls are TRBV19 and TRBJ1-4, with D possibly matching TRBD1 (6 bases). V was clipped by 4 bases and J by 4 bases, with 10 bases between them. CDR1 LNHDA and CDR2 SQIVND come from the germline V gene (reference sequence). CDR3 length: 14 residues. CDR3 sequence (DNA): TGTGCCAGTAGTAAAATGGACAGTAATGAAAAACTGTTTTTT. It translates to CASSKMDSNEKLFF.

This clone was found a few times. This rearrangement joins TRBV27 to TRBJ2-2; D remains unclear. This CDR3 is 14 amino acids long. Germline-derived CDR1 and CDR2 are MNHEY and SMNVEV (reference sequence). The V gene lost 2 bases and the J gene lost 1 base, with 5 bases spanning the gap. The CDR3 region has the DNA TGTGCCAGCAGTTTACGGTGGAACACCGGGGAGCTGTTTTTT. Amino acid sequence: CASSLRWNTGELFF.

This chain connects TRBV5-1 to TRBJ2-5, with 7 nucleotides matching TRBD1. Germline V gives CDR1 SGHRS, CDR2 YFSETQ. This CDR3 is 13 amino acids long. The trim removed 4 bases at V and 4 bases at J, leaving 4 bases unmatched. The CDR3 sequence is CASSRQGGETQYF. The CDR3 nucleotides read TGCGCCAGCAGCAGACAGGGTGGAGAGACCCAGTACTTC. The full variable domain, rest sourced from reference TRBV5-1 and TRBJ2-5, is KAGVTQTPRYLIKTRGQQVTLSCSPISGHRSVSWYQQTPGQGLQFLFEYFSETQRNKGNFPGRFSGRQFSNSRSEMNVSTLELGDSALYLCASSRQGGETQYFGPGTRLLVL.

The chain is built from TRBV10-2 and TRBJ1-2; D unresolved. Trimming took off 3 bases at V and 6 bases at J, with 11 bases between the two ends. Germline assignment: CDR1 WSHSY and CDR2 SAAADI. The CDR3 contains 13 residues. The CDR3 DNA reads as TGCGCCAGCAGTGATGGAGGGCATCATGGCTACACCTTC. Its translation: CASSDGGHHGYTF.

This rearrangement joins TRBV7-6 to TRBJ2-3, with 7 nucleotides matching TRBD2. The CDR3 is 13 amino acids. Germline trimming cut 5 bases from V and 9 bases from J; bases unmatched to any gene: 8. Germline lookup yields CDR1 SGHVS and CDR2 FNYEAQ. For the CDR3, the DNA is TGTGCCAGCAGCCCTATTCGGGGGGAGACGCAGTATTTT. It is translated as CASSPIRGETQYF.

The CDR3 region has the DNA TGTGCCAGCAGCTTGGGGCACCCCGATGAAAAACTGTTTTTT. It is translated as CASSLGHPDEKLFF. The rearrangement uses TRBV5-5 and TRBJ1-4; D remains unclear. Germline lookup yields CDR1 SGHKS and CDR2 YYEKEE (reference sequence). The CDR3 extends over 14 amino acids. V was cut by 0 bases and J by 6 bases, with 9 bases left in between.

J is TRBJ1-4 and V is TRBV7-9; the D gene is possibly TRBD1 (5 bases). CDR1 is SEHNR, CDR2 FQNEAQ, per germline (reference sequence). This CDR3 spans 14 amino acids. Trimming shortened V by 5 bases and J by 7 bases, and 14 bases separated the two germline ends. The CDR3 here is CASSPGLLGEKLFF. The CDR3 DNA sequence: TGTGCCAGCAGCCCGGGACTCCTAGGTGAAAAACTGTTTTTT.

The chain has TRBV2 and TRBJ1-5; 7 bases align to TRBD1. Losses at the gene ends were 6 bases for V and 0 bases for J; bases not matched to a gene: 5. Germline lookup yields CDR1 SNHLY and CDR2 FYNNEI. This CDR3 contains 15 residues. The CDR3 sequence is CASSAGQYSNQPQHF. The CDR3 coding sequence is TGTGCCAGCAGCGCGGGACAGTATAGCAATCAGCCCCAGCATTTT.

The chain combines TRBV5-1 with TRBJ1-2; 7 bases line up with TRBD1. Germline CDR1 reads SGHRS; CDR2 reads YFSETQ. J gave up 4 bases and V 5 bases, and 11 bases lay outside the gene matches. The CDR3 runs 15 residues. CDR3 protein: CASRGDRYGPYGYTF. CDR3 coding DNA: TGCGCCAGCAGGGGGGACAGATACGGACCCTATGGCTACACCTTC.

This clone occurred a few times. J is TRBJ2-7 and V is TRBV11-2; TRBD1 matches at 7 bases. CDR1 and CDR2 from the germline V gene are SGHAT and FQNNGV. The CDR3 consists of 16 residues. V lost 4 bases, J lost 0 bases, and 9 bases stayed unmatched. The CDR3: CASSWNDGQDSYEQYF. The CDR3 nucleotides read TGTGCCAGCAGCTGGAATGACGGACAGGACTCCTACGAGCAGTACTTC.

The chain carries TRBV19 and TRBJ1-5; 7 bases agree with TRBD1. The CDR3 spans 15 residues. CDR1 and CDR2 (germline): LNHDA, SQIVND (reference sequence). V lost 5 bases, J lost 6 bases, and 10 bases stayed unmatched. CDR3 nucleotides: TGTGCCAGTAGTTTTGGGACAGCCTTGGGTCAGCCCCAGCATTTT. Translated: CASSFGTALGQPQHF.

The CDR3: CAWYRGHGGYTF. Here the CDR3 DNA reads TGTGCCTGGTACAGGGGGCATGGTGGCTACACCTTC. The chain recombines TRBV30 with TRBJ1-2; 9 bases are shared with TRBD1. After removal of 5 bases from V and 7 bases from J, the junction contained 5 bases not matched to a gene. CDR3 length: 12 residues. Germline loops: CDR1 GTSNPN, CDR2 SVGIG (reference sequence).

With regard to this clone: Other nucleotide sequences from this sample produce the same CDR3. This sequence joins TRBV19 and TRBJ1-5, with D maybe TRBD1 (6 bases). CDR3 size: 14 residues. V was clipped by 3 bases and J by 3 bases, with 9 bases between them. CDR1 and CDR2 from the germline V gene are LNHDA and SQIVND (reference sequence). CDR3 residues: CASSIGQYNQPQHF. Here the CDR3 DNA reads TGTGCCAGTAGTATCGGACAGTACAATCAGCCCCAGCATTTT.

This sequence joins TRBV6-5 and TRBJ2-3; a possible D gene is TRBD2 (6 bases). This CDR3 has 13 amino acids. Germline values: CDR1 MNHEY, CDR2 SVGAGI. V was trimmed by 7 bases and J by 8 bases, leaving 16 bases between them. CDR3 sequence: CASTNGGSRTQYF. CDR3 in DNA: TGTGCCAGCACCAACGGGGGTTCACGTACGCAGTATTTT.

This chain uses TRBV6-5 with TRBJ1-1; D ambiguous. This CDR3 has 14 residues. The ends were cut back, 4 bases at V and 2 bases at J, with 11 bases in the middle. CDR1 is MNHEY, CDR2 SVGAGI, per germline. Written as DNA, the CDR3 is TGTGCCAGCAGTTTTGCGGGGTTAAACACTGAAGCTTTCTTT. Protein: CASSFAGLNTEAFF.

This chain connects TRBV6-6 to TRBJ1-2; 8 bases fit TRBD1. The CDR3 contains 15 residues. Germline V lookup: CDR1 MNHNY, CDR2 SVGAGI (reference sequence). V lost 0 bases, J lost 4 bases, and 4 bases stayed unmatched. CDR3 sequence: CASSYSGQGFYGYTF. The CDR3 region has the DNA TGTGCCAGCAGTTACTCAGGACAGGGTTTCTATGGCTACACCTTC.